This T cell receptor beta chain was retrieved from a study of shared clonotypes between healthy human individuals. Comments on this clone: Its antigen is not identified.

For each subset, genomic DNA was distributed in equal portions over several immunoSEQ plates. The assay was immunoSEQ multiplex PCR, and TCRdb's table has in-frame clones only and misses some. The table records approximately 2.4 million clones, under 97% of them present only once. Study-wide results and limits: Sharing across four donors was highest in naive CD4 (roughly 5%) and lowest in memory CD8 (0.4%).

Those who donated were healthy HIV-negative adults, with no recent acute infections or vaccinations reported. The sample was naive CD4+ T cells sorted from blood. As for subset: CD45RA+ positively selected. This clonotype was obtained from a man aged 18 to 29 in good health.

The CDR3 coding sequence is TGCGCCAGCAGCTCCTGGGAGGAGCTGATCACAGATACGCAGTATTTT. Translating gives CASSSWEELITDTQYF. This chain uses TRBV5-1 with TRBJ2-3; tentatively, D is TRBD2 (6 bases). The CDR3 totals 16 residues. Germline CDR1 is SGHRS and CDR2 is YFSETQ. V dropped 3 bases and J dropped 2 bases, with 16 bases sitting between them.